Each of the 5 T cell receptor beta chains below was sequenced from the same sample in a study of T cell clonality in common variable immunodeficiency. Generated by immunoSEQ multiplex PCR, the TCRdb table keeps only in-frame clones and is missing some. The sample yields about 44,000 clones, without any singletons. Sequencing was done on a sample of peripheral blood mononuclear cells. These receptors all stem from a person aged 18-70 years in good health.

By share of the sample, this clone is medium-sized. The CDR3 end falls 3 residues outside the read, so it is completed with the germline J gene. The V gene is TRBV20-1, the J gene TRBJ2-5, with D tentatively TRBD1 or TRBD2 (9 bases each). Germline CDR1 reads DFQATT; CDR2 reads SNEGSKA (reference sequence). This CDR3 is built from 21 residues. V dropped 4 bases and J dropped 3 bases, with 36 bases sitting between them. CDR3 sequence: CSAKVPGQGPAAGGSEETQYF. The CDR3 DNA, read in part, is TGCAGTGCTAAAGTCCCGGGACAGGGTCCCGCAGCGGGGGGAAGCGAAGAGACC.

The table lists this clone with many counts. The sequenced part of the CDR3 DNA is TGTGCCAGCAGCCTAGGAAACACC. It codes for CASSLGNT. The CDR3 as a whole reads CASSLGNTIYF. The V gene is TRBV2, the J gene TRBJ1-3; D is ambiguous. Read coverage stops 3 residues before the CDR3 terminus; the germline J gene supplies the remainder. The CDR3 length is 11 residues. The ends were cut back, 6 bases at V and 4 bases at J, with 4 bases in the middle. Germline CDR1 is SNHLY and CDR2 is FYNNEI.

The part of the CDR3 DNA that was read is TGTGCCAGCAGTGAGAGGCCATACACCGGGGAG. This gives the protein CASSERPYTGE. The whole CDR3 is CASSERPYTGELFF. This chain joins TRBV2 and TRBJ2-2; D is ambiguous. The CDR3 end lies 3 residues beyond the end of the read and is filled in from the germline J gene. This CDR3 comprises 14 residues. Germline V gene data show CDR1 as SNHLY and CDR2 as FYNNEI. Trimming shortened V by 3 bases and J by 3 bases, and 8 bases separated the two germline ends. The full variable domain, its missing parts supplied by reference TRBV2 and TRBJ2-2, is EPEVTQTPSHQVTQMGQEVILRCVPISNHLYFYWYRQILGQKVEFLVSFYNNEISEKSEIFDDQFSVERPDGSNFTLKIRSTKLEDSAMYFCASSERPYTGELFFGEGSRLTVL.

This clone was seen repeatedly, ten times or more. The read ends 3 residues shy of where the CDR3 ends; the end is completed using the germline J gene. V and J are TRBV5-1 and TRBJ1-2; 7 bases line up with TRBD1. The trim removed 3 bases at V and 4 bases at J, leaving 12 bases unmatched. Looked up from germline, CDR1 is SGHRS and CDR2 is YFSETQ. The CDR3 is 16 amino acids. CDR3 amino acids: CASSWGQRPHSYGYTF. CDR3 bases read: TGCGCCAGCAGCTGGGGACAGCGCCCCCACTCCTATGGC. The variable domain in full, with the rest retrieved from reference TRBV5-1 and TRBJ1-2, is KAGVTQTPRYLIKTRGQQVTLSCSPISGHRSVSWYQQTPGQGLQFLFEYFSETQRNKGNFPGRFSGRQFSNSRSEMNVSTLELGDSALYLCASSWGQRPHSYGYTFGSGTRLTVV.

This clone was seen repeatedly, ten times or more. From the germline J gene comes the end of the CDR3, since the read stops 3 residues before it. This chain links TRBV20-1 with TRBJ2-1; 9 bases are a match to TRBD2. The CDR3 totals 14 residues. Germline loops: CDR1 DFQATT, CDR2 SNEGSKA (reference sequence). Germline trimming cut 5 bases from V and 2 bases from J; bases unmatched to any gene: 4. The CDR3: CSAGLAGPYNEQFF. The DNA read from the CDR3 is TGCAGTGCTGGGCTAGCGGGGCCCTACAATGAG.